This record concerns one TCR beta chain sequence. TCRdb re-called the 5' RACE reads and shows each CDR3 protein once, DNA omitted. This sample contains roughly 300,000 distinct CDR3 sequences. This sample stems from a study of monozygotic twins with inflammatory bowel disease. CDR3 length: 16 amino acids. Germline CDR1 is SGHRS and CDR2 is YFSETQ. The chain has TRBV5-1 and TRBJ1-4; TCRdb names TRBD1, which stays unverified in the absence of DNA. The receptor was derived from a human donor with ulcerative colitis or Crohn's disease, or a healthy co-twin of an affected twin (not recorded which). The sequenced material came from blood. The CDR3: CASSASTGQTNEKLFF.